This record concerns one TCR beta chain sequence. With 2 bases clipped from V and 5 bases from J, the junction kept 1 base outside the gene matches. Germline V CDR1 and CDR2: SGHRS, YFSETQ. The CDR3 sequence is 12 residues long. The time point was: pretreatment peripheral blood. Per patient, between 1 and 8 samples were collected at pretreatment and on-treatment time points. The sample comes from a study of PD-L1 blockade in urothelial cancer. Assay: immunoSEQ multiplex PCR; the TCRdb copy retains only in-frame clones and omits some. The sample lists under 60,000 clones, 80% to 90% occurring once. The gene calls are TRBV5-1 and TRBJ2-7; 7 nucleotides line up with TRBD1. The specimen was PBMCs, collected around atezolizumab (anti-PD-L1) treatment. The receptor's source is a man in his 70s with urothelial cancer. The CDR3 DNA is TGCGCCAGCAGCTTCGGGACAGACGAGCAGTACTTC. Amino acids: CASSFGTDEQYF.